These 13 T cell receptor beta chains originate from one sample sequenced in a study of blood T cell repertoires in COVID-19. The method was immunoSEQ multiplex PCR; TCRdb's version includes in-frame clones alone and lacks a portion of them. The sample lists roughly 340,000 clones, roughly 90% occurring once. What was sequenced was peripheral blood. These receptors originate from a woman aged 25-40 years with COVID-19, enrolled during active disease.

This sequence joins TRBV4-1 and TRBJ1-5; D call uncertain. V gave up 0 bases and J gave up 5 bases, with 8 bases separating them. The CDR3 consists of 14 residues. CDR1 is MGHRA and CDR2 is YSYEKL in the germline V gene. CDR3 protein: CASSQDPSHQPQHF. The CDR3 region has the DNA TGCGCCAGCAGCCAAGATCCCTCCCATCAGCCCCAGCATTTT.

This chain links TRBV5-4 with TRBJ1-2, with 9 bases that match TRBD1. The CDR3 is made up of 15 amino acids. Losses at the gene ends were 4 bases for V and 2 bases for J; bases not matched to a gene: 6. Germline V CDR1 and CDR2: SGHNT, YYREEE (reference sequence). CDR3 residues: CASSIDRGANYGYTF. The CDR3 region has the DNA TGTGCCAGCAGCATAGACAGGGGGGCCAACTATGGCTACACCTTC. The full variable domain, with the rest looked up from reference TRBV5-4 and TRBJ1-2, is ETGVTQSPTHLIKTRGQQVTLRCSSQSGHNTVSWYQQALGQGPQFIFQYYREEENGRGNFPPRFSGLQFPNYSSELNVNALELDDSALYLCASSIDRGANYGYTFGSGTRLTVV.

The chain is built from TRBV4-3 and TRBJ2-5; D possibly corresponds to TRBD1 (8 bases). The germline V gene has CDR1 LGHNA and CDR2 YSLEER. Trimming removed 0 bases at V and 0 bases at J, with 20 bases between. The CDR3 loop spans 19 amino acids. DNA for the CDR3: TGCGCCAGCAGCCAAGATCGTCAGGGGGGGGACAGGTACCAAGAGACCCAGTACTTC. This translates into CASSQDRQGGDRYQETQYF.

CDR3 sequence: CASPGWGKSSNSPLHF. DNA of the CDR3: TGTGCCAGTCCCGGTTGGGGCAAATCATCTAATTCACCCCTCCACTTT. V and J are TRBV19 and TRBJ1-6; D is possibly TRBD1 (5 bases). CDR3 length equals 16 residues. Germline CDR1 is LNHDA and CDR2 is SQIVND (reference sequence). Trimming stripped 8 bases from V and 6 bases from J, with 20 bases between.

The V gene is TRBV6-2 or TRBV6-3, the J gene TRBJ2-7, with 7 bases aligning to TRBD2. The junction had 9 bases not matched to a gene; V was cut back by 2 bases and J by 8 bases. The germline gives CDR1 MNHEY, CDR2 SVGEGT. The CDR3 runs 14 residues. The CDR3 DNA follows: TGTGCCAGCAGTTACGGGGAGGGCCCTGGCCAGCAGTACGTC. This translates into CASSYGEGPGQQYV.

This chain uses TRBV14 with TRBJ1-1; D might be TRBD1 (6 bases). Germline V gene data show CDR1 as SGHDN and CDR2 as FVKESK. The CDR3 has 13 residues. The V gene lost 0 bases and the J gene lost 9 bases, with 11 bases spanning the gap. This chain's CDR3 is CASSQDIQGKAFF. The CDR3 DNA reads TGTGCCAGCAGCCAAGATATCCAGGGGAAAGCTTTCTTT.

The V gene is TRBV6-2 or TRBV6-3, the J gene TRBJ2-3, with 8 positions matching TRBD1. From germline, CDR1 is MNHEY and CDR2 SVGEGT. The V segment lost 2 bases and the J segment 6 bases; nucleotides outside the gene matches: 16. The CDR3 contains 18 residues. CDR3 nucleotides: TGTGCCAGCAGTTACGACAGGGGTCTAGCGAACCGAGTGGATACGCAGTATTTT. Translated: CASSYDRGLANRVDTQYF.

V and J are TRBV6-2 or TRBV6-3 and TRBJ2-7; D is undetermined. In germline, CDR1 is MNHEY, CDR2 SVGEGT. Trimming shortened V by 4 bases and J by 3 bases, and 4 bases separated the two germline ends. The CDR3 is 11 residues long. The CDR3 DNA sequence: TGTGCCAGCAGTTGGAGCTACGAGCAGTACTTC. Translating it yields CASSWSYEQYF.

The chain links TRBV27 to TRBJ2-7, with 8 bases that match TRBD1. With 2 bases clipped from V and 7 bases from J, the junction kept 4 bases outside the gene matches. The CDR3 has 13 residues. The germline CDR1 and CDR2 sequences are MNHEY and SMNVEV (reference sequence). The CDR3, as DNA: TGTGCCAGCAGTTTACCGACAGGGGTAGAGCAGTACGTC. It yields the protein CASSLPTGVEQYV.

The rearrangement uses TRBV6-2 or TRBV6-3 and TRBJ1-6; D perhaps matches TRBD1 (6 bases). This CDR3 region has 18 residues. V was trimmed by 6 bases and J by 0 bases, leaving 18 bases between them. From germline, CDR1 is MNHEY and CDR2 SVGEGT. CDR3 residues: CASSTLRQASSYNSPLHF. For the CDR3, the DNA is TGTGCCAGCAGCACCCTTCGACAGGCGAGCTCCTATAATTCACCCCTCCACTTT.

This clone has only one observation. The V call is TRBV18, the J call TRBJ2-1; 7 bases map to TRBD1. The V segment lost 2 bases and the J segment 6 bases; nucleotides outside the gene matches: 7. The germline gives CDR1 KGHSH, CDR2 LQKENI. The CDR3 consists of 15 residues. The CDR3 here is CASSPMRQGTNEQFF. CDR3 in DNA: TGTGCCAGCTCACCAATGAGACAGGGAACCAATGAGCAGTTCTTC.

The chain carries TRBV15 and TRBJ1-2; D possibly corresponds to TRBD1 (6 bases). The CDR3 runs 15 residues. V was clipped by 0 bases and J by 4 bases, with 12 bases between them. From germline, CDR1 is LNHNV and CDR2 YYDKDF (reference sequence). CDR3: CATSRDEGGSYGYTF. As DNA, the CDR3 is TGTGCCACCAGCAGAGATGAAGGGGGAAGCTATGGCTACACCTTC.

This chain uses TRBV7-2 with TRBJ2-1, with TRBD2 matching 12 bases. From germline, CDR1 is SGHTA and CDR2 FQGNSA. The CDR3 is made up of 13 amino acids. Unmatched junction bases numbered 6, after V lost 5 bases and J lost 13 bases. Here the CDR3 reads CASSETSGGHQFF. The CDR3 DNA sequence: TGTGCCAGCAGCGAGACTAGCGGGGGCCACCAGTTCTTC.